Described below is a single T cell receptor delta chain sequence and its context. Its antigen is not identified. This sample is part of a study of Vδ1+ human thymocytes. Study conclusions and caveats: Thymic TRG and TRD repertoires appeared highly polyclonal.

CDR1 and CDR2 from the germline V gene are TSWWSYY and QGS. The CDR3 is 21 amino acids. The trim removed 4 bases at V and 4 bases at J, leaving 27 bases unmatched. Sequences come from RNA converted to cDNA by reverse transcription. CDR3 amplicons came from multiplex PCR with pooled V-gene forward and constant-region reverse primers. TCRdb re-called clones from the multiplex PCR reads via CATT. The sample has about 58,000 delta-chain clones, roughly 15% seen once. The sequence was obtained from a girl in the first two years of life who had congenital heart surgery. Sequenced: Vdelta1+ gamma-delta thymocytes from the thymus. As to subset: FACS-sorted CD3+ TCRalphabeta- TCRVdelta1+ TCRVdelta2- thymocytes. The V gene is TRDV1, the J gene TRDJ1, with TRDD3 matching 7 bases. The CDR3 bases are TGTGCTCTTGGGGGCCCGGCCGGGGGATGGATCATCCACCAAAATCACGATAAACTCATCTTT. Its protein product is CALGGPAGGWIIHQNHDKLIF.